Presented here are 25 T cell receptor beta chains from one specimen sequenced in a study of post-analysis software for immune sequencing data. The library was made from cDNA and included unique molecular identifiers. TCRdb recomputed calls from the PCR reads with MiXCR, one row per CDR3 protein. The data hold about 160,000 distinct CDR3 sequences, with 35% to 40% observed a single time. Sample: blood, taken after autologous hematopoietic stem cell transplantation. The receptor set was obtained from a girl aged 10 to 17 with multiple sclerosis.

The rearrangement uses TRBV27 and TRBJ2-1; D is possibly TRBD1 (5 bases). Germline V lookup: CDR1 MNHEY, CDR2 SMNVEV (reference sequence). The CDR3 sequence is 13 residues long. V lost 3 bases and J lost 3, with 6 bases in between. CDR3 amino acids: CASSFDSYNEQFF. CDR3 DNA sequence: TGTGCCAGCAGTTTTGACAGCTACAATGAGCAGTTCTTC.

This clonotype was counted a few times. CDR3 sequence (DNA): TGCAGTGCTAGCGGGAAACACGAGCAGTACTTC. Amino acid sequence: CSASGKHEQYF. The chain employs TRBV20-1 and TRBJ2-7; tentatively, D is TRBD2 (5 bases). Trimming removed 3 bases from V and 5 bases from J, with 8 bases in between. The CDR3 has 11 residues. CDR1 is DFQATT and CDR2 is SNEGSKA in the germline V gene (reference sequence).

This sequence joins TRBV6-4 and TRBJ2-3; no reliable D call. Trimming pared 3 bases from V and 5 bases from J, leaving 18 bases between. The CDR3 length is 16 residues. The germline V gene has CDR1 MRHNA and CDR2 SNTAGT. The CDR3 sequence: CASSEASDPPLDTQYF. CDR3 coding DNA: TGTGCCAGCAGTGAGGCTTCCGACCCGCCCTTAGATACGCAGTATTTT.

The chain carries TRBV28 and TRBJ2-2; D gene unclear. The CDR3 runs to 14 residues. Germline assignment: CDR1 MDHEN and CDR2 SYDVKM. V lost 7 bases, J lost 6 bases, and 15 bases lay in between. The CDR3 DNA sequence: TGTGCCAGCACCCCTCTCAAGCTCGCCGGGGAGCTGTTTTTT. Its translation is CASTPLKLAGELFF.

This clonotype came up many times. The chain recombines TRBV7-2 with TRBJ2-3, with TRBD1 matching over 10 bases. CDR3 length: 14 amino acids. The trim removed 4 bases at V and 3 bases at J, leaving 1 base unmatched. Germline V gene data show CDR1 as SGHTA and CDR2 as FQGNSA. The CDR3 DNA is TGTGCCAGCAGCTGGGACAGGGGAACAGATACGCAGTATTTT. Protein sequence: CASSWDRGTDTQYF.

V is TRBV6-6 and J is TRBJ2-1; D is tentatively TRBD1 or TRBD2 (5 bases each). This CDR3 comprises 14 residues. Germline CDR1 and CDR2: MNHNY and SVGAGI (reference sequence). The germline V and J ends were trimmed by 2 bases and 10 bases, with 15 bases remaining between them. CDR3 in DNA: TGTGCCAGCAGTTACAGGGGTAGCGCCCGGGAGCAGTTCTTC. It is translated as CASSYRGSAREQFF.

For this clonotype: A much larger clone is a single base away; this may be a read error. This chain joins TRBV12-5 and TRBJ2-1; TRBD2 matches at 10 bases. The ends lost 4 bases at V and 6 bases at J; junction bases unmatched: 6. CDR1 is LGHNT and CDR2 is FRNRAP in the germline V gene. This CDR3 has 15 residues. The CDR3 loop reads CASGWEGLAPNEQFF. In DNA form, the CDR3 reads TGTGCTAGTGGTTGGGAGGGACTAGCGCCCAATGAGCAGTTCTTC.

The table lists this clonotype with many counts. The V call is TRBV7-9, the J call TRBJ2-1; D remains unclear. V lost 4 bases, J lost 5 bases, and 6 bases lay in between. The CDR3 totals 12 residues. The germline gives CDR1 SEHNR, CDR2 FQNEAQ (reference sequence). CDR3 sequence: CASSWQNNEQFF. The DNA of the CDR3 is TGTGCCAGCAGCTGGCAGAACAATGAGCAGTTCTTC.

The chain carries TRBV7-9 and TRBJ2-1, with 9 positions matching TRBD2. In germline, CDR1 is SEHNR, CDR2 FQNEAQ (reference sequence). The junction had 10 bases not matched to a gene; V was cut back by 9 bases and J by 1 base. The CDR3 totals 16 residues. CDR3 DNA sequence: TGTGCCAGGGGGACCGAGCGGGAGGAATCCTACAATGAGCAGTTCTTC. This codes for CARGTEREESYNEQFF.

The rearrangement joins TRBV4-1 to TRBJ2-5; 8 bases map to TRBD1. The J call is doubtful: the DNA matches TRBJ2-7 better. The V gene's germline CDR1 is MGHRA and CDR2 YSYEKL. The CDR3 is 15 residues long. The CDR3 sequence is CASHRQGIPLYEQYF. The CDR3, as DNA: TGCGCCAGCCATCGACAGGGGATCCCCCTCTACGAGCAGTACTTC.

This clonotype came up many times. This chain connects TRBV20-1 to TRBJ1-5, with D uncertain. The CDR3 runs to 12 residues. With 2 bases removed from V and 6 bases from J, the gap between germline ends came to 8 bases. Germline loops: CDR1 DFQATT, CDR2 SNEGSKA (reference sequence). In nucleotides, the CDR3 is TGCAGTGCTAGAACTGTCGCTCAGCCCCAGCATTTT. Translation: CSARTVAQPQHF.

The rearrangement uses TRBV20-1 and TRBJ1-2; possible D gene TRBD1, 5 bases. Trimming took off 1 base at V and 4 bases at J, with 13 bases between the two ends. Germline loops: CDR1 DFQATT, CDR2 SNEGSKA (reference sequence). The length of the CDR3 is 14 residues. The CDR3, as DNA: TGCAGTGCTAGAGCTCCGGGGGAGCCCTATGGCTACACCTTC. As protein: CSARAPGEPYGYTF.

The chain joins TRBV2 to TRBJ2-5; D may be TRBD2 (6 bases). The germline V gene encodes CDR1 SNHLY and CDR2 FYNNEI. The ends were cut back, 2 bases at V and 3 bases at J, with 13 bases in the middle. The CDR3 has 15 residues. CDR3: CASSEITSWKETQYF. The CDR3 DNA is TGTGCCAGCAGTGAAATAACTAGCTGGAAAGAGACCCAGTACTTC.

V gene TRBV6-1 combines with J gene TRBJ2-7, with 7 bases identical to TRBD1. Germline V lookup: CDR1 MNHNS, CDR2 SASEGT. This CDR3 contains 13 residues. V dropped 7 bases and J dropped 4; count of bases not matched to a gene: 7. The CDR3 protein is CASMRGGAYEQYF. CDR3 DNA sequence: TGTGCCAGCATGCGAGGGGGCGCGTACGAGCAGTACTTC.

The chain joins TRBV7-9 to TRBJ2-1, with D hard to call. Per germline, CDR1 SEHNR and CDR2 FQNEAQ (reference sequence). CDR3 length: 14 residues. The V gene lost 1 base and the J gene lost 4 bases, with 8 bases spanning the gap. DNA for the CDR3: TGTGCCAGCAGCTTAGGAAACGGTTACAATGAGCAGTTCTTC. It encodes CASSLGNGYNEQFF.

The rearrangement links TRBV3-1 to TRBJ1-1, with D perhaps TRBD1 (5 bases). The CDR3 sequence is 13 residues long. The V end was cut by 5 bases, the J end by 0 bases, with 7 bases between. Germline loops: CDR1 LGHDT, CDR2 YNNKEL (reference sequence). The CDR3 sequence: CASSWGMNTEAFF. The CDR3 nucleotides are TGTGCCAGCAGCTGGGGCATGAACACTGAAGCTTTCTTT.

This sequence joins TRBV7-2 and TRBJ2-3, with D tentatively TRBD1 (6 bases). This CDR3 spans 16 amino acids. V was cut by 2 bases and J by 3 bases, with 15 bases left in between. CDR1 SGHTA and CDR2 FQGNSA come from the germline V gene. The CDR3 spells CASSLSDTGRTDTQYF. Written as DNA, the CDR3 is TGTGCCAGCAGCTTATCGGATACAGGGCGGACAGATACGCAGTATTTT. Looking up the rest from reference TRBV7-2 and TRBJ2-3 gives the full variable domain: GAGVSQSPSNKVTEKGKDVELRCDPISGHTALYWYRQSLGQGLEFLIYFQGNSAPDKSGLPSDRFSAERTGGSVSTLTIQRTQQEDSAVYLCASSLSDTGRTDTQYFGPGTRLTVL.

This clonotype was observed a few times. The gene calls are TRBV10-2 and TRBJ2-3; 7 bases match TRBD2. CDR1 is WSHSY, CDR2 SAAADI, per germline. The CDR3 runs to 15 residues. V shed 7 bases, J shed 0 bases, and the junction held 7 bases outside the gene matches. The CDR3 is CASKKSSGSTDTQYF. CDR3 DNA sequence: TGCGCCAGCAAAAAGTCTAGCGGCAGCACAGATACGCAGTATTTT.

The rearrangement joins TRBV5-1 to TRBJ2-7, with 11 bases lining up with TRBD2. Germline CDR1 and CDR2: SGHRS and YFSETQ. The CDR3 spans 17 residues. J was trimmed by 3 bases and V by 4 bases; bases with no gene match: 12. The CDR3 is CASSVDTSGRLFYEQYF. The CDR3 bases are TGCGCCAGCAGCGTGGATACTAGCGGGAGACTATTCTACGAGCAGTACTTC. Full variable domain (missing parts from reference TRBV5-1 and TRBJ2-7): KAGVTQTPRYLIKTRGQQVTLSCSPISGHRSVSWYQQTPGQGLQFLFEYFSETQRNKGNFPGRFSGRQFSNSRSEMNVSTLELGDSALYLCASSVDTSGRLFYEQYFGPGTRLTVT.

The chain links TRBV13 to TRBJ2-3, with 7 bases lining up with TRBD2. From germline, CDR1 is PRHDT and CDR2 FYEKMQ (reference sequence). The CDR3 is 13 amino acids. V was clipped by 6 bases and J by 4 bases; unmatched bases: 4. In DNA, the CDR3 is TGTGCCAGCAGGGGGCGGGAGTCAGATACGCAGTATTTT. Protein product: CASRGRESDTQYF. The full variable domain, in which reference TRBV13 and TRBJ2-3 provide the parts outside the CDR3, is AAGVIQSPRHLIKEKRETATLKCYPIPRHDTVYWYQQGPGQDPQFLISFYEKMQSDKGSIPDRFSAQQFSDYHSELNMSSLELGDSALYFCASRGRESDTQYFGPGTRLTVL.

The chain employs TRBV12-3 or TRBV12-4 and TRBJ1-2; tentatively, D is TRBD1 (5 bases). The CDR3 sequence is 15 residues long. V lost 2 bases, J lost 7 bases, and 17 bases lay in between. CDR3 coding DNA: TGTGCCAGCAGTTTATTCAGGGTTCAATCTATTGGCTACACCTTC. Its translation is CASSLFRVQSIGYTF.

This clonotype was detected ten times or more. The chain combines TRBV13 with TRBJ2-7; D remains ambiguous. V lost 5 bases, J lost 0 bases, and 8 bases lay in between. Germline loops: CDR1 PRHDT, CDR2 FYEKMQ (reference sequence). The CDR3 has 13 residues. CDR3 amino acids: CASSAQNSYEQYF. DNA for the CDR3: TGTGCCAGCAGCGCCCAGAACTCCTACGAGCAGTACTTC. Together with reference TRBV13 and TRBJ2-7, the CDR3 gives the full variable domain: AAGVIQSPRHLIKEKRETATLKCYPIPRHDTVYWYQQGPGQDPQFLISFYEKMQSDKGSIPDRFSAQQFSDYHSELNMSSLELGDSALYFCASSAQNSYEQYFGPGTRLTVT.

This clonotype has ten or more counts. The chain links TRBV29-1 to TRBJ2-5; a weak D match, TRBD2 (5 bases). V was clipped by 5 bases and J by 2 bases, with 12 bases between them. The CDR3 sequence is 13 residues long. Germline-derived CDR1 and CDR2 are SQVTM and ANQGSEA. CDR3 residues: CSVKTGRQETQYF. DNA of the CDR3: TGCAGCGTTAAAACTGGGAGACAAGAGACCCAGTACTTC.

The V and J genes are TRBV28 and TRBJ1-1; D gene unclear. The CDR3 loop spans 13 amino acids. The germline CDR1 and CDR2 sequences are MDHEN and SYDVKM. V gave up 2 bases and J gave up 4 bases, with 8 bases separating them. CDR3 sequence: CASSLPRGTEAFF. Written as DNA, the CDR3 is TGTGCCAGCAGTTTACCCAGAGGCACTGAAGCTTTCTTT.

The rearrangement uses TRBV28 and TRBJ1-2; D perhaps matches TRBD1 (5 bases). The length of the CDR3 is 12 residues. Trimming removed 5 bases from V and 7 bases from J, with 11 bases in between. Germline loops: CDR1 MDHEN, CDR2 SYDVKM. CDR3 DNA sequence: TGTGCCAGCAGTACCAGGGTAATTGGCTACACCTTC. Translation gives CASSTRVIGYTF.